This TCR beta chain is drawn from a study of T cell responses to AZD1222 COVID-19 vaccine. Overall study results and limits: Baseline serology detected seropositivity in only five or six AZD1222 recipients.

Germline V gene lookup returns CDR1 MNHEY and CDR2 SMNVEV (reference sequence). This CDR3 contains 16 residues. V shed 1 base and J 6 bases; nucleotides not matched to a gene: 11. TCRdb's table, derived via immunoSEQ multiplex PCR, lists solely in-frame clones and lacks some. The sample holds some 96,000 clones, more than 70% seen once. Pooling covered second doses at about 4 or about 12 weeks. Notes on this clone: Its antigen is still unknown.

The J gene is TRBJ2-7, the V gene TRBV27; 8 bases align to TRBD1. This receptor was taken from an adult who received the AZD1222 COVID-19 vaccine. Sequences were derived from peripheral blood, sampled 28 days after the second AZD1222 dose. CDR3 in DNA: TGTGCCAGCAGTTTATTTTTCACTGGACAGGGTGGCGAGCAGTACTTC. Translated, it gives CASSLFFTGQGGEQYF.